The sequence of this TCR beta chain was determined in a study of metastatic and nonmetastatic thyroid tumors. Study context: Across blood and tumor or nodule tissue, repertoires from malignant and benign thyroid patients were compared with one another. Overall study findings and caveats: Within blood and tumor, benign nodules reportedly had significantly lower TCR beta diversity than malignant thyroid tumors did.

All patients were untreated before thyroid surgery. The CDR3 totals 19 residues. Germline V gene data show CDR1 as MRHNA and CDR2 as SNTAGT. V shed 8 bases, J shed 1 base, and the junction held 15 bases outside the gene matches. TCRdb re-clonotyped the PCR reads via MiXCR. This sample has some 45,000 clones, with 9% to 13% found just once. As regards this clone: Its specificity is not known. This sequence may be a read error, since a much larger clone differs from it by one base.

This chain links TRBV6-4 with TRBJ2-3; 13 bases are shared with TRBD2. The TCR sequence derives from a male donor with papillary thyroid cancer or a benign thyroid nodule (not recorded which). Some clones in this sample may be carry-over from other donors' samples. What was sequenced was blood. CDR3 nucleotides: TGTGCCAGCGAGCGCCTCGGGACTAGCGGGATCGGGGGCACAGATACGCAGTATTTT. This gives the protein CASERLGTSGIGGTDTQYF.